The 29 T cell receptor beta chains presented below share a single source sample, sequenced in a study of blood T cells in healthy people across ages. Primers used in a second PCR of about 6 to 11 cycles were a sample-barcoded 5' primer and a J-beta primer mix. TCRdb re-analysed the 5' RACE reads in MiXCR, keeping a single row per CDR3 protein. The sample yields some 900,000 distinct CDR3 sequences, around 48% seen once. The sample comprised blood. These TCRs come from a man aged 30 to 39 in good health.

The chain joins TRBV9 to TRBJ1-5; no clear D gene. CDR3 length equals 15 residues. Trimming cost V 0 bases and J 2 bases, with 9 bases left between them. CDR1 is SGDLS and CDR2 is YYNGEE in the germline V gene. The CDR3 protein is CASSVGEGRNQPQHF. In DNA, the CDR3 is TGTGCCAGCAGCGTAGGAGAGGGCCGCAATCAGCCCCAGCATTTT.

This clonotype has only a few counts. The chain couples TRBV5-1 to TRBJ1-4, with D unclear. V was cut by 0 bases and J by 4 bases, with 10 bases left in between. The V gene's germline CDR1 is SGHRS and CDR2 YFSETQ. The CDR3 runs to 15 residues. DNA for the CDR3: TGCGCCAGCAGCTTGGCGTTTCGGAATAATGAAAAACTGTTTTTT. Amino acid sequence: CASSLAFRNNEKLFF.

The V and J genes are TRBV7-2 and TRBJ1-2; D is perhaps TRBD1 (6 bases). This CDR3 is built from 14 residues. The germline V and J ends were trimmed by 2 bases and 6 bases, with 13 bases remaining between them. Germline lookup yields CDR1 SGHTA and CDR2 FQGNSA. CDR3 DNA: TGTGCCAGCAGCTTAAGTTCCGGGGGCCATGGCTACACCTTC. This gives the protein CASSLSSGGHGYTF.

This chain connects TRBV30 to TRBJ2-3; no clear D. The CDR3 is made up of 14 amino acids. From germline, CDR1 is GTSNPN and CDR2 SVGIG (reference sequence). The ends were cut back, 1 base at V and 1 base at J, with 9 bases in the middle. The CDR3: CAWSEGIRTDTQYF. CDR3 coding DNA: TGTGCCTGGAGTGAGGGAATTCGCACAGATACGCAGTATTTT.

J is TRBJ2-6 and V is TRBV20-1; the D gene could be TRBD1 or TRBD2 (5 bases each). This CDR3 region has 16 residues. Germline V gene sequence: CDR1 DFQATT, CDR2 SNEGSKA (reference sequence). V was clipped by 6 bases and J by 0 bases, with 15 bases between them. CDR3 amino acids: CSAQEGSGSGANVLTF. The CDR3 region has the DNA TGCAGTGCACAAGAGGGGTCCGGCTCTGGGGCCAACGTCCTGACTTTC.

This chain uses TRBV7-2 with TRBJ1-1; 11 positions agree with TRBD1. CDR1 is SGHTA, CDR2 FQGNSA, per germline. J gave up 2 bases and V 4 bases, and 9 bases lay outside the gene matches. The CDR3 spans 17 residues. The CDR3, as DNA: TGTGCCAGCAGCTCCGGACAGGGGGCGCCGGGTAACACTGAAGCTTTCTTT. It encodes CASSSGQGAPGNTEAFF.

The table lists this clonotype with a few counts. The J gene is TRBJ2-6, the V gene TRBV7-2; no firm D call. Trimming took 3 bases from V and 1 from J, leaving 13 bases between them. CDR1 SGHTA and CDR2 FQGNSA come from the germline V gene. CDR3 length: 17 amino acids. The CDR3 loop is CASSLRPGRSGANVLTF. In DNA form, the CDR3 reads TGTGCCAGCAGCTTGCGGCCAGGTCGGTCTGGGGCCAACGTCCTGACTTTC. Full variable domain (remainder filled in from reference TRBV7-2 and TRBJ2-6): GAGVSQSPSNKVTEKGKDVELRCDPISGHTALYWYRQSLGQGLEFLIYFQGNSAPDKSGLPSDRFSAERTGGSVSTLTIQRTQQEDSAVYLCASSLRPGRSGANVLTFGAGSRLTVL.

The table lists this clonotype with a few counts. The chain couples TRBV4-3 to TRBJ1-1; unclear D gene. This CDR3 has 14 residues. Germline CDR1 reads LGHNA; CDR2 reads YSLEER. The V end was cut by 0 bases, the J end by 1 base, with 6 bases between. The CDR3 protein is CASSQEVGNTEAFF. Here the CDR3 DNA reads TGCGCCAGCAGCCAAGAGGTAGGGAACACTGAAGCTTTCTTT.

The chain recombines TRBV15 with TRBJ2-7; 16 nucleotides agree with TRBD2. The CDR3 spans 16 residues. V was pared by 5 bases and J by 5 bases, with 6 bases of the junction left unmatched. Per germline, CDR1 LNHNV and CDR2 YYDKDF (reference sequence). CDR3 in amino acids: CATSGTSGGAIHEQYF. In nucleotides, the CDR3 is TGTGCCACCAGCGGGACTAGCGGGGGGGCCATCCACGAGCAGTACTTC. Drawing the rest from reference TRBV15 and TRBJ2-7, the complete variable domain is DAMVIQNPRYQVTQFGKPVTLSCSQTLNHNVMYWYQQKSSQAPKLLFHYYDKDFNNEADTPDNFQSRRPNTSFCFLDIRSPGLGDTAMYLCATSGTSGGAIHEQYFGPGTRLTVT.

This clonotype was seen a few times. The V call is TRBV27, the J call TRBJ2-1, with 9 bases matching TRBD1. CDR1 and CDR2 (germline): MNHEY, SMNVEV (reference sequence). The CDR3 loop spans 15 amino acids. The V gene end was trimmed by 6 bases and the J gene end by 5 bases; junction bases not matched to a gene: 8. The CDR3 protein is CASSKDRGVDNEQFF. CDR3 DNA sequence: TGTGCCAGCAGCAAAGACAGGGGGGTTGACAATGAGCAGTTCTTC.

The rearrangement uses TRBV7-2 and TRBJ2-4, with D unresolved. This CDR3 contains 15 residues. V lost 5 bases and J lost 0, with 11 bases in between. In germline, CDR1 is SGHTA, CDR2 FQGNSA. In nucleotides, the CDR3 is TGTGCCAGCAGCCGAGGATTGATAGCCAAAAACATTCAGTACTTC. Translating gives CASSRGLIAKNIQYF.

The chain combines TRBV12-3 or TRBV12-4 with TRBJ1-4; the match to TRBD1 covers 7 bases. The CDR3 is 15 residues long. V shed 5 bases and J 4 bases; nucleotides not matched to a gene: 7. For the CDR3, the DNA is TGTGCCAGCAGTGCCCGACAGGGCCGTAATGAAAAACTGTTTTTT. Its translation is CASSARQGRNEKLFF.

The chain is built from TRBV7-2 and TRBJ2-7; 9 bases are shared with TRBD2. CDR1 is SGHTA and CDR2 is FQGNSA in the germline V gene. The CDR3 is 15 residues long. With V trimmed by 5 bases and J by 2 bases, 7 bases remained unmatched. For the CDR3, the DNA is TGTGCCAGCAGCGCTCTAGCGGGGACCGCCTACGAGCAGTACTTC. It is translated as CASSALAGTAYEQYF.

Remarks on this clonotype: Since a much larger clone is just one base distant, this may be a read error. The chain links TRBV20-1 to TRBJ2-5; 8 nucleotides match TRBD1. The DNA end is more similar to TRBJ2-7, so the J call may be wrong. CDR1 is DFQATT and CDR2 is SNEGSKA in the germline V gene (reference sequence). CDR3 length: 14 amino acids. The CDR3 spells CSARVRAGGLEQYF. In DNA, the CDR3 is TGCAGTGCTAGAGTACGGGCAGGGGGCCTCGAGCAGTACTTC.

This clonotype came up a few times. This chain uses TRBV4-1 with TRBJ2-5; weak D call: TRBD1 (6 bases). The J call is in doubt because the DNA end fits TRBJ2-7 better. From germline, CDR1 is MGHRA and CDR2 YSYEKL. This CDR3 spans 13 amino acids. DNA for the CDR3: TGCGCCAGCAGCCAAGGAACAGGGAGCGAGCAGTACTTC. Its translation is CASSQGTGSEQYF.

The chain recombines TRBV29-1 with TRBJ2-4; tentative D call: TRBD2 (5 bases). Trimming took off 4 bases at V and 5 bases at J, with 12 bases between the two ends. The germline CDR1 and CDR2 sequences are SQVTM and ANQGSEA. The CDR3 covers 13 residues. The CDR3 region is CSVAGLEQNIQYF. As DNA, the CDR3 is TGCAGCGTTGCAGGACTTGAGCAAAACATTCAGTACTTC.

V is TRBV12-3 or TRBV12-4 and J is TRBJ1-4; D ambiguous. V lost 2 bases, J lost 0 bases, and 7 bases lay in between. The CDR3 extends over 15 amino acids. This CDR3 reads CASSLYASTNEKLFF. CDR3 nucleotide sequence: TGTGCCAGCAGTTTATACGCGTCAACTAATGAAAAACTGTTTTTT.

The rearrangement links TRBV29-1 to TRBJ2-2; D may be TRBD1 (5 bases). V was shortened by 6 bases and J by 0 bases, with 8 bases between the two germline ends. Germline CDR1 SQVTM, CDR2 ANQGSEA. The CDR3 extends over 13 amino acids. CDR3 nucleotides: TGCAGCGTGCCAGGGCCGAACACCGGGGAGCTGTTTTTT. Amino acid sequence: CSVPGPNTGELFF.

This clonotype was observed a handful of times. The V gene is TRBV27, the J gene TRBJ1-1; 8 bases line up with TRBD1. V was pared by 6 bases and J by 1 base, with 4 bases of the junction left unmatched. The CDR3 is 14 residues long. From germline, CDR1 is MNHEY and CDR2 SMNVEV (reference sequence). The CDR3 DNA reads TGTGCCAGCAGCACGGACAGGGCGAACACTGAAGCTTTCTTT. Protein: CASSTDRANTEAFF.

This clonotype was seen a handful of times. This CDR3 reads CASSQDGQLGDTQYF. For the CDR3, the DNA is TGTGCCAGCAGCCAAGATGGCCAGCTCGGTGATACGCAGTATTTT. The chain joins TRBV4-2 to TRBJ2-3; D not certain. The CDR3 is made up of 15 amino acids. V was clipped by 0 bases and J by 6 bases, with 13 bases between them. Germline lookup yields CDR1 LGHNA and CDR2 YNFKEQ.

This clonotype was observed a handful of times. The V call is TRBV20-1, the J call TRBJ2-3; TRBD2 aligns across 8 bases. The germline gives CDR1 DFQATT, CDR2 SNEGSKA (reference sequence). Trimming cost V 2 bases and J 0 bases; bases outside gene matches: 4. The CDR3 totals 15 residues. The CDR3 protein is CSARNPGGSTDTQYF. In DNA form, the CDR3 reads TGCAGTGCTAGAAACCCGGGGGGGAGCACAGATACGCAGTATTTT.

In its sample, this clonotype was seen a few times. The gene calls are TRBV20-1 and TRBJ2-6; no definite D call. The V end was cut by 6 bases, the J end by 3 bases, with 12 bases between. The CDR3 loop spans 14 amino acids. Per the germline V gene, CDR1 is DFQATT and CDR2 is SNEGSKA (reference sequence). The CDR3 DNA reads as TGCAGTGCCCTCGACCGACGTGGGGCCAACGTCCTGACTTTC. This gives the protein CSALDRRGANVLTF.

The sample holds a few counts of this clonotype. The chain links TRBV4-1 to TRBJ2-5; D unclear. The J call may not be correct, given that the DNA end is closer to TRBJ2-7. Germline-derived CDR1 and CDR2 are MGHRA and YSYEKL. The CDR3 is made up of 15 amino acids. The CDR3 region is CASSPLDIVPGEQYF. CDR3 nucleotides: TGCGCCAGCAGTCCGCTCGACATCGTCCCTGGCGAGCAGTACTTC.

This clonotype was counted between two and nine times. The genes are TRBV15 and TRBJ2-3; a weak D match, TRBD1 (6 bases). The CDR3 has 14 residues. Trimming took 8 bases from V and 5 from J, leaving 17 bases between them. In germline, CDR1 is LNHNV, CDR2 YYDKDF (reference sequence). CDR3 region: CATLGDNGEDTQYF. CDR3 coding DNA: TGTGCCACCCTTGGGGACAACGGGGAAGATACGCAGTATTTT.

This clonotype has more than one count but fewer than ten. In nucleotides, the CDR3 is TGCGCCAGCAGCCTGGACAGGAAAGCTTTCTTT. Translating it yields CASSLDRKAFF. The gene calls are TRBV4-1 and TRBJ1-1; TRBD1 agrees at 7 bases. Germline CDR1 MGHRA, CDR2 YSYEKL. This CDR3 region has 11 residues. V gave up 4 bases and J gave up 9 bases; unmatched junction bases: 2.

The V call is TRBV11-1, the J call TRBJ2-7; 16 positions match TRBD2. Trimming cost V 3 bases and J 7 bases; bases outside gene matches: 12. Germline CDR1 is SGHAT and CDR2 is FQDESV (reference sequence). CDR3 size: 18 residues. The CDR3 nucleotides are TGTGCCAGCAGCTTGGGGACTAGCGGGGGGGCCATCCGAAGGGAGCAGTACTTC. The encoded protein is CASSLGTSGGAIRREQYF.

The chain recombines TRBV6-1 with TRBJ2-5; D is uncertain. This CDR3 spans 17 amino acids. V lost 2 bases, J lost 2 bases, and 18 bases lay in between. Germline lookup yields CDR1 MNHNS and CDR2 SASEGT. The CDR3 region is CASSEPTTVAKQETQYF. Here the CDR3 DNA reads TGTGCCAGCAGTGAACCCACCACAGTGGCGAAACAAGAGACCCAGTACTTC.

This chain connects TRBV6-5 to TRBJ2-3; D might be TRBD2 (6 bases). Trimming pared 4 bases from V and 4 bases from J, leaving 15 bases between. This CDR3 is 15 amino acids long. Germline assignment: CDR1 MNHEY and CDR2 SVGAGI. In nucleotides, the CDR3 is TGTGCCAGCAGTTCCAAACTCACTAGCCCAGATACGCAGTATTTT. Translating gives CASSSKLTSPDTQYF.

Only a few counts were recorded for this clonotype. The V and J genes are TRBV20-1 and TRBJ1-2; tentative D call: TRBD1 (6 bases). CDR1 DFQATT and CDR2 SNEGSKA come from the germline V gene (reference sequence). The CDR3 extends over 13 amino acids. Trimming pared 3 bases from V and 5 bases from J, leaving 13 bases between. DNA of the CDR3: TGCAGTGCTAGTGGCAGGGGTGGTTATGGCTACACCTTC. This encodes CSASGRGGYGYTF.